This is a list of T cell receptor beta chains from one sample in a study of tumor and adjacent non-tumor tissue in lung cancer. MiXCR was run by TCRdb on the multiplex PCR reads, yielding one entry per CDR3 protein. This sample has some 80,000 distinct CDR3 sequences, with 55% to 75% found just once. Sequencing input: lung tumor tissue. The receptor set was obtained from a woman aged 40-49 years with non-small cell lung cancer. Each CDR3 is given with its conserved first and last residue. D genes are given only for firm matches. Clone size is shown for a subset of rows, as once, few, many or a class of expanded clone.

J | D | V | size | DNA | CDR3
TRBJ2-1 | NA | TRBV5-6 | NA | TGTGTCAGCAGCGCGTTAGGGGGGGCCGAGCAGTTCTTC | CVSSALGGAEQFF
TRBJ2-3 | TRBD2 | TRBV11-2 | NA | TGTGCCAGCAACTTTTCACTAGCGGGGGGCCCCACAGATACGCAGTATTTT | CASNFSLAGGPTDTQYF
TRBJ2-3 | NA | TRBV9 | NA | TGTGCCAGCAGCGTAGTTTCAGAAACAGATACGCAGTATTTT | CASSVVSETDTQYF
TRBJ1-2 | NA | TRBV6-5 | NA | TGTGCCAGCAGTGACACCTCTAATGGCTACACCTTC | CASSDTSNGYTF
TRBJ2-1 | NA | TRBV29-1 | NA | TGCAGCGTACCCACATATACTGAGCAGATCTTC | CSVPTYTEQIF
TRBJ2-6 | NA | TRBV12-3/TRBV12-4 | NA | TGCGCCAGCAGTCCTCACAGCTCTGGGGCCAACGTCCTGACTTTC | CASSPHSSGANVLTF
TRBJ1-1 | TRBD1 | TRBV29-1 | NA | TGCAGCGTTGGGGACAGACTGAAGACTGAAGCATTCTTT | CSVGDRLKTEAFF
TRBJ2-7 | NA | TRBV5-1 | NA | TGCGCCAGCAGAACTAGGGAAAGTTACTCCTACGAGCAGTACTTC | CASRTRESYSYEQYF
TRBJ2-1 | NA | TRBV11-3 | NA | TGTGCCAGCAGCCCAGGAGAGGGGGGCAATGAACAGTTCTTC | CASSPGEGGNEQFF
TRBJ2-2 | TRBD2 | TRBV6-1 | NA | TGTGTCAGCAGTGAAAGTGCGGGAGGCAACACCGGAGAGCTGTTTTTT | CVSSESAGGNTGELFF
TRBJ2-3 | NA | TRBV5-5 | NA | TGTGCCAGCAGCTTGTTGGGCAGGGTATACATAGATGCGCAGTATTTT | CASSLLGRVYIDAQYF
TRBJ2-1 | TRBD1 | TRBV30 | NA | TGTGCCTGGGCACAGGGGGGCAGTGAGCAGTTCTTC | CAWAQGGSEQFF
TRBJ2-2 | NA | TRBV28 | NA | TGTGCCAGCAGTATATGGGCAGGGGAGCTGTTTTTT | CASSIWAGELFF
TRBJ2-5 | NA | TRBV29-1 | NA | TGTAGCATTGAAGCGTCCTTGATGGAGACCCAGTACTTC | CSIEASLMETQYF
TRBJ2-5 | NA | TRBV7-2 | few | TGTGCCAGCAGCTCCCCCCTGGGTGGGAGAGAGACCCAGTACTTC | CASSSPLGGRETQYF
TRBJ2-1 | NA | TRBV6-5 | NA | TGTGCCAGCGGTTACTCGGGGGGCGCGTATGGGGATGATCAGTTCTTC | CASGYSGGAYGDDQFF
TRBJ1-5 | TRBD1 | TRBV12-3/TRBV12-4 | NA | TGTGCCAGCAGTTTCGGACAGGTCAATCAGCCCCATCATTTT | CASSFGQVNQPHHF
TRBJ1-1 | NA | TRBV11-2 | once | TGTACCAGCTGCTTAGTGGGGGACTCGGGAACTTTCTTT | CTSCLVGDSGTFF
TRBJ1-5 | NA | TRBV4-2 | once | TGTGCCAGCAATCGGACTCCCCTAATGTTTACAGATACGCAGCATTTT | CASNRTPLMFTDTQHF
TRBJ2-6 | TRBD1 | TRBV29-1 | NA | TGCACCGTTTCGACAGGGGGCTCTGGGACCAACGTCCTAACTTTC | CTVSTGGSGTNVLTF
TRBJ2-7 | TRBD1 | TRBV5-1 | NA | TGTGCCAGCGGCTGGGACAGCTCCTACGAGCAGTACTTC | CASGWDSSYEQYF
TRBJ1-1 | NA | TRBV11-3 | NA | TGTGCTTGCAGCCACTTATCCTTGACCACTGAAGCTTTCTTT | CACSHLSLTTEAFF
TRBJ2-3 | NA | TRBV2 | NA | TGTGCCAGCAGTGGCACCAGGACAGATATGCAGTATTTT | CASSGTRTDMQYF
TRBJ2-7 | NA | TRBV4-2 | NA | TGTGCCAGGAGCCAGAACCTAACGGGGTCCTACGAGCAGTACTTC | CARSQNLTGSYEQYF
TRBJ1-5 | NA | TRBV7-8 | NA | TGTGCCAGCAGCCGATATGGGGCTTGTAGCAATCAGCCCCAGCATTTT | CASSRYGACSNQPQHF
TRBJ2-3 | NA | TRBV12-3/TRBV12-4 | many | TGTGCCAGCAGTTTTTCCCCGGATACGCAGTATTTT | CASSFSPDTQYF
TRBJ2-7 | TRBD1 | TRBV5-6 | many | TGTGCCAGCAGCTTGCAGGGGGACTCCTACGAGCAGTACTTC | CASSLQGDSYEQYF
TRBJ1-6 | NA | TRBV6-1 | NA | TGTACCAGCAGTGTCTACTCGAGCTCCTATAATCCACCCCTCCACTTT | CTSSVYSSSYNPPLHF
TRBJ2-3 | TRBD2 | TRBV28 | few | TGTGCCAGCAGGGACGGGACTAGCGTGAGGGCCCTAAGCACAGGTACGCAGTATTTT | CASRDGTSVRALSTGTQYF
TRBJ2-3 | TRBD1 | TRBV6-1 | NA | TGTGCCAGCAGTGAAGGTCGGACAGGGTGCACAGATACGCAGTATTTT | CASSEGRTGCTDTQYF
TRBJ1-1 | NA | TRBV11-1 | NA | TGTGCCTGCAGCTCGAACACCGAAGCTTTCTTT | CACSSNTEAFF
TRBJ2-6 | NA | TRBV4-2 | many | TGTGCCAGCAGCCAAGATCTTCGGGGGCGGCACTCTGGGGCCAACGTCCTGACTTTC | CASSQDLRGRHSGANVLTF
TRBJ2-7 | NA | TRBV7-9 | NA | TGTGCCAACAGTTTAAACGAGAAAAACTACGAGCAGTACTTC | CANSLNEKNYEQYF
TRBJ2-6 | NA | TRBV5-4 | NA | TGTGCCAGCAGCCCCGGACTAACGGTTAGCTCTGGGGCCAACGTCCTGACTTTC | CASSPGLTVSSGANVLTF
TRBJ1-1 | NA | TRBV4-1 | once | TGCGCCAGCAGCCAGTCCGGGGTTCTCGCGGCTTTCTTT | CASSQSGVLAAFF
TRBJ2-5 | NA | TRBV5-1 | many | TGCGCCAGCAGCGTGTGGGGGGAAGAGACCCAGTACTTC | CASSVWGEETQYF
TRBJ2-1 | NA | TRBV5-4 | once | TGTGCCAACAGCTCCGGGGCAGGGATTGGTGAGCAGTTCTTC | CANSSGAGIGEQFF
TRBJ2-7 | NA | TRBV11-2 | once | TGTGCCAGCAGCTCTAGAGGGTTCATCCACGAGCAGTACTTC | CASSSRGFIHEQYF
TRBJ1-2 | NA | TRBV4-2 | NA | TGTGCCAGCAGCCAAGGACCCGGTACAACTATTAACTATGGCTACACCTTC | CASSQGPGTTINYGYTF